This passage covers 6 T cell receptor beta chains from one sample sequenced in a study of CD8+ T cells in alopecia areata. After isolation, RNA underwent reverse transcription to generate cDNA as the sequencing template. Measured with immunoSEQ multiplex PCR; TCRdb has only the in-frame clones, and not every one. The sample carries 200,000 to 250,000 clones, about 53% recorded once. This material consisted of CD4+ T cells sorted from blood, taken at week 0. The receptor set was obtained from a human donor with alopecia areata.

The chain couples TRBV11-2 to TRBJ2-7; 10 nucleotides agree with TRBD2. The CDR3 loop spans 15 amino acids. Germline values: CDR1 SGHAT, CDR2 FQNNGV. Germline trimming cut 5 bases from V and 0 bases from J; bases unmatched to any gene: 4. The CDR3 bases are TGTGCCAGCAGCGCCCTAGCGGGGGTCTCCTACGAGCAGTACTTC. It specifies CASSALAGVSYEQYF.

The gene calls are TRBV6-5 and TRBJ1-4; no reliable D call. V lost 6 bases to trimming and J lost 0 bases, with 8 bases between them. From germline, CDR1 is MNHEY and CDR2 SVGAGI. The CDR3 runs 14 residues. CDR3 amino acids: CASRAAATNEKLFF. The CDR3 DNA follows: TGTGCCAGCAGGGCGGCCGCAACTAATGAAAAACTGTTTTTT.

This chain links TRBV4-1 with TRBJ2-2, with 7 bases fitting TRBD1. The junction had 10 bases not matched to a gene; V was cut back by 6 bases and J by 6 bases. CDR1 MGHRA and CDR2 YSYEKL come from the germline V gene. The CDR3 covers 15 residues. CDR3: CASRPPGQKPGELFF. CDR3 sequence (DNA): TGCGCCAGCAGACCACCGGGACAGAAACCCGGGGAGCTGTTTTTT.

This clone has more than one count but fewer than ten. The rearrangement joins TRBV5-1 to TRBJ2-3; 7 bases match TRBD1. Germline CDR1 reads SGHRS; CDR2 reads YFSETQ. The CDR3 loop spans 15 amino acids. Trimming removed 2 bases from V and 3 bases from J; junction bases left unmatched: 6. CDR3 protein: CASSFRGFGTDTQYF. The CDR3 DNA follows: TGCGCCAGCAGCTTCAGGGGGTTCGGAACAGATACGCAGTATTTT.

Remarks on this clone: The same CDR3 also results from other DNA sequences found in this sample. V gene TRBV5-1 combines with J gene TRBJ2-3; D gene unclear. The CDR3 consists of 11 residues. The V and J ends lost 4 bases and 3 bases respectively, with 3 bases between them. Germline CDR1 SGHRS, CDR2 YFSETQ. The CDR3 loop is CASSETDTQYF. As DNA, the CDR3 is TGCGCCAGCAGCGAGACAGATACGCAGTATTTT.

This clone has a single count. V gene TRBV29-1 combines with J gene TRBJ1-1; TRBD1 matches 10 bases. The ends lost 5 bases at V and 4 bases at J; junction bases unmatched: 4. The CDR3 is made up of 13 amino acids. The germline V gene encodes CDR1 SQVTM and CDR2 ANQGSEA. The CDR3 spells CSVRWDRGTEAFF. The CDR3 DNA sequence: TGCAGCGTTCGGTGGGACAGGGGCACTGAAGCTTTCTTT. Together with reference TRBV29-1 and TRBJ1-1, the CDR3 gives the full variable domain: SAVISQKPSRDICQRGTSLTIQCQVDSQVTMMFWYRQQPGQSLTLIATANQGSEATYESGFVIDKFPISRPNLTFSTLTVSNMSPEDSSIYLCSVRWDRGTEAFFGQGTRLTVV.